This T cell receptor (beta chain) was profiled in a study of metastatic and nonmetastatic thyroid tumors. Study-wide background: It was across blood and tumor or nodule tissue from malignant and benign thyroid patients that repertoires were compared. General study results and limits: In both blood and tumor samples, TCR beta diversity was reported significantly higher for malignant than benign nodules.

None of the patients had undergone any treatment ahead of thyroid surgery. TCRdb used MiXCR to call clones anew from the PCR reads. The sample has 22,000 or so clones; roughly 23% are singletons. Germline values: CDR1 SGDLS, CDR2 YYNGEE. The CDR3 loop spans 16 amino acids. The V end lost 3 bases, the J end lost 5 bases, and 17 bases lay between the germline ends. This clone was seen at least ten times. What it binds is unknown. The sequence derives from a male donor with papillary thyroid cancer or a benign thyroid nodule (not recorded which). Some clones in this sample may be carry-over from other donors' samples. The chain joins TRBV9 to TRBJ2-2; D is tentatively TRBD1 or TRBD2 (5 bases each). The sample comprised blood. The chain's CDR3 is CASSGTVSGLTGELFF. CDR3 nucleotides: TGTGCCAGCAGCGGTACAGTCTCGGGGCTAACCGGGGAGCTGTTTTTT.